One and the same sample provided the 32 T cell receptor beta chains below, sequenced in a study of CD8+ T cells in alopecia areata. RNA extraction was followed by reverse transcription into cDNA, which acted as the sequencing template. The method was immunoSEQ multiplex PCR; TCRdb's version includes in-frame clones alone and lacks a portion of them. Of more than 8,500 clones listed, approximately 70% are singletons. Researchers gathered lesional scalp punch biopsies and peripheral blood from patients with alopecia areata. The sample consisted of skin. The receptors originated from a human donor with alopecia areata.

By frequency in the sample, this clone is medium-sized. The rearrangement joins TRBV10-3 to TRBJ2-2; D gene ambiguous. Trimming removed 4 bases from V and 6 bases from J, with 27 bases in between. The length of the CDR3 is 19 residues. Germline CDR1 ENHRY, CDR2 SYGVKD. The CDR3 reads CAISVGASSLPLTPGELFF. DNA of the CDR3: TGTGCCATCAGTGTAGGAGCAAGTTCACTTCCATTGACTCCCGGGGAGCTGTTTTTT.

This sequence joins TRBV10-3 and TRBJ2-5; D possibly corresponds to TRBD1 (6 bases). The CDR3 is 13 residues long. Germline CDR1 ENHRY, CDR2 SYGVKD. The ends were cut back, 3 bases at V and 4 bases at J, with 9 bases in the middle. CDR3 nucleotides: TGTGCCATCAGTGACCGAGGGGGAGAGACCCAGTACTTC. Protein product: CAISDRGGETQYF.

The chain recombines TRBV18 with TRBJ2-3; tentative D call: TRBD1 (6 bases). Trimming removed 1 base at V and 3 bases at J, with 11 bases between. This CDR3 spans 15 amino acids. Germline CDR1 reads KGHSH; CDR2 reads LQKENI. This CDR3 reads CASSPRGLWTDTQYF. The CDR3 bases are TGTGCCAGCTCACCACGGGGGCTTTGGACAGATACGCAGTATTTT.

This chain uses TRBV6-1 with TRBJ2-1, with D perhaps TRBD2 (6 bases). The germline gives CDR1 MNHNS, CDR2 SASEGT. This CDR3 has 14 residues. V was clipped by 8 bases and J by 10 bases, with 21 bases between them. CDR3 amino acids: CASGRSGYRGEQFF. DNA of the CDR3: TGTGCCAGCGGTCGGAGCGGGTATCGTGGCGAGCAGTTCTTC.

The rearrangement links TRBV10-2 to TRBJ2-2; perhaps TRBD2 as D (5 bases). CDR1 is WSHSY, CDR2 SAAADI, per germline. The CDR3 totals 14 residues. The V end lost 7 bases, the J end lost 1 base, and 10 bases lay between the germline ends. The CDR3 loop reads CASKERMNTGELFF. The CDR3 nucleotides are TGCGCCAGCAAGGAGCGGATGAACACCGGGGAGCTGTTTTTT.

This clone was counted only a few times. The V gene is TRBV7-3, the J gene TRBJ2-1; D gene unclear. With 5 bases removed from V and 2 bases from J, the gap between germline ends came to 13 bases. The germline CDR1 and CDR2 sequences are SGHTA and FQGTGA. The CDR3 consists of 15 residues. CDR3 sequence (DNA): TGTGCCAGCAGCCCGCATCAGACCCCCTACAATGAGCAGTTCTTC. This codes for CASSPHQTPYNEQFF.

The J gene is TRBJ1-1, the V gene TRBV29-1; perhaps TRBD1 as D (5 bases). Per germline, CDR1 SQVTM and CDR2 ANQGSEA. The length of the CDR3 is 12 residues. The V gene lost 5 bases and the J gene lost 11 bases, with 18 bases spanning the gap. CDR3 region: CSVPKGQGSAFF. The CDR3 nucleotides read TGCAGCGTTCCCAAGGGCCAGGGATCGGCTTTCTTT.

The chain links TRBV9 to TRBJ2-6; D is uncertain. This CDR3 has 14 amino acids. V lost 2 bases, J lost 0 bases, and 3 bases lay in between. Germline-derived CDR1 and CDR2 are SGDLS and YYNGEE. CDR3 DNA: TGTGCCAGCAGCGTCCTCTCTGGGGCCAACGTCCTGACTTTC. Translation: CASSVLSGANVLTF.

V and J are TRBV4-3 and TRBJ2-3, with TRBD1 matching 7 bases. V lost 0 bases to trimming and J lost 7 bases; unmatched junction nucleotides: 10. Germline CDR1 LGHNA, CDR2 YSLEER. This CDR3 contains 16 residues. CDR3 DNA: TGCGCCAGCAGCCAAGAGGCTCCGGGACAGCTGAATACGCAGTATTTT. Translated, it gives CASSQEAPGQLNTQYF.

The V gene is TRBV27, the J gene TRBJ1-2, with D unresolved. The CDR3 has 13 amino acids. Germline CDR1 and CDR2: MNHEY and SMNVEV (reference sequence). Trimming cost V 3 bases and J 8 bases, with 13 bases left between them. The CDR3 spells CASSFPGGVGYTF. In DNA, the CDR3 is TGTGCCAGCAGTTTTCCCGGAGGCGTGGGCTACACCTTC.

This clone occurred a few times. This chain uses TRBV10-3 with TRBJ2-7; D not certain. From germline, CDR1 is ENHRY and CDR2 SYGVKD. The CDR3 has 11 residues. V lost 2 bases and J 6 bases, leaving 5 bases between the germline ends. The CDR3 protein is CAISERSEQYF. The DNA of the CDR3 is TGTGCCATCAGTGAGCGGTCCGAGCAGTACTTC.

The V gene is TRBV20-1, the J gene TRBJ2-5, with D maybe TRBD1 (5 bases). Germline V gene sequence: CDR1 DFQATT, CDR2 SNEGSKA (reference sequence). The length of the CDR3 is 11 residues. The V end was cut by 3 bases, the J end by 10 bases, with 12 bases between. CDR3 bases: TGCAGTGCTAGCCGCAGGGAAATCCAGTACTTC. Translated, it gives CSASRREIQYF.

The chain couples TRBV11-2 to TRBJ2-5; D tentatively fits TRBD1 or TRBD2 (6 bases each). In germline, CDR1 is SGHAT, CDR2 FQNNGV. The CDR3 totals 15 residues. V gave up 5 bases and J gave up 5 bases, with 18 bases separating them. The CDR3 nucleotides are TGTGCCAGCAGCCAGAGATGGGGGGCTGGTGAGACCCAGTACTTC. Protein product: CASSQRWGAGETQYF.

This clone was observed a few times. The chain joins TRBV5-4 to TRBJ1-4; TRBD1 is a possible D gene (6 bases). CDR1 is SGHNT and CDR2 is YYREEE in the germline V gene (reference sequence). Trimming stripped 4 bases from V and 4 bases from J, with 14 bases between. This CDR3 comprises 15 residues. CDR3 loop: CASSPNRALNEKLFF. CDR3 in DNA: TGTGCCAGCAGCCCCAACAGGGCGCTTAATGAAAAACTGTTTTTT.

This clone was seen more than once but under ten times. The chain links TRBV6-5 to TRBJ2-3; no reliable D call. Germline loops: CDR1 MNHEY, CDR2 SVGAGI. There are 13 residues in the CDR3. V shed 6 bases and J shed 5 bases, with 12 bases lying between them. The CDR3, as DNA: TGTGCCAGCAGCCGGAGTGGGAAAGATACGCAGTATTTT. Protein: CASSRSGKDTQYF.

The genes are TRBV5-4 and TRBJ2-5; a weak D match, TRBD2 (5 bases). V shed 4 bases and J shed 4 bases, with 14 bases lying between them. This CDR3 has 14 amino acids. The germline V gene has CDR1 SGHNT and CDR2 YYREEE (reference sequence). CDR3 DNA: TGTGCCAGCAGCGCGGGCGGACGGAGAGAGACCCAGTACTTC. Protein: CASSAGGRRETQYF. Full variable domain (remainder filled in from reference TRBV5-4 and TRBJ2-5): ETGVTQSPTHLIKTRGQQVTLRCSSQSGHNTVSWYQQALGQGPQFIFQYYREEENGRGNFPPRFSGLQFPNYSSELNVNALELDDSALYLCASSAGGRRETQYFGPGTRLLVL.

This chain links TRBV18 with TRBJ2-5; 7 bases fit TRBD1. From germline, CDR1 is KGHSH and CDR2 LQKENI. The CDR3 has 14 amino acids. V lost 0 bases, J lost 4 bases, and 2 bases stayed unmatched. The CDR3, as DNA: TGTGCCAGCTCACCACCAGGGGGCGGAGAGACCCAGTACTTC. Translating gives CASSPPGGGETQYF.

This chain joins TRBV28 and TRBJ2-7; D may be TRBD2 (5 bases). The CDR3 has 13 amino acids. Trimming took off 6 bases at V and 3 bases at J, with 12 bases between the two ends. Per the germline V gene, CDR1 is MDHEN and CDR2 is SYDVKM. The CDR3 reads CASRTLASYEQYF. The CDR3 DNA reads as TGTGCCAGCAGGACCCTAGCCAGCTACGAGCAGTACTTC.

The V and J genes are TRBV28 and TRBJ1-2; weak D call: TRBD1 (6 bases). The germline V gene encodes CDR1 MDHEN and CDR2 SYDVKM. The CDR3 extends over 14 amino acids. V lost 4 bases and J lost 3, with 12 bases in between. The CDR3 protein is CASSSPGAYYGYTF. CDR3 bases: TGTGCCAGCAGTTCCCCAGGGGCGTACTATGGCTACACCTTC.

This chain links TRBV7-2 with TRBJ1-2; 8 positions agree with TRBD1. CDR3 size: 16 residues. Germline V gene lookup returns CDR1 SGHTA and CDR2 FQGNSA. V lost 4 bases to trimming and J lost 1 base; unmatched junction nucleotides: 8. This CDR3 is CASSSLYGQGNYGYTF. For the CDR3, the DNA is TGTGCCAGCAGCTCTCTCTACGGACAGGGTAACTATGGCTACACCTTC.

V gene TRBV7-2 combines with J gene TRBJ2-7; weak D call: TRBD1 (5 bases). CDR3 length: 15 amino acids. In germline, CDR1 is SGHTA, CDR2 FQGNSA. V shed 0 bases and J shed 0 bases, with 9 bases lying between them. CDR3 sequence (DNA): TGTGCCAGCAGCTTAGCAGGCAGGGACTCCTACGAGCAGTACTTC. Amino acid sequence: CASSLAGRDSYEQYF.

J is TRBJ2-7 and V is TRBV2; D is ambiguous. CDR3 length: 14 amino acids. V was pared by 5 bases and J by 4 bases, with 15 bases between. CDR1 is SNHLY, CDR2 FYNNEI, per germline. The CDR3 nucleotides read TGTGCCAGCAGTTCCGGCCTTAACCGGTACGAGCAGTACTTC. This translates into CASSSGLNRYEQYF.

The rearrangement links TRBV9 to TRBJ2-5, with a possible D match to TRBD2 (6 bases). CDR3 length: 14 residues. Germline values: CDR1 SGDLS, CDR2 YYNGEE. V was pared by 3 bases and J by 4 bases, with 13 bases between. Here the CDR3 reads CASSGGVRTETQYF. The CDR3, as DNA: TGTGCCAGCAGCGGGGGGGTTCGGACAGAGACCCAGTACTTC.

The chain carries TRBV29-1 and TRBJ2-2; no firm D call. The CDR3 is made up of 16 amino acids. Per germline, CDR1 SQVTM and CDR2 ANQGSEA. V was trimmed by 4 bases and J by 0 bases, leaving 15 bases between them. The CDR3 sequence: CSVGAWASANTGELFF. The DNA for the CDR3 is TGCAGCGTTGGCGCGTGGGCCTCTGCGAACACCGGGGAGCTGTTTTTT.

DNA of the CDR3: TGCAGCGCCTCGGACGGGAACACTGAAGCTTTCTTT. This sequence encodes CSASDGNTEAFF. The chain couples TRBV29-1 to TRBJ1-1; D unclear. Germline lookup yields CDR1 SQVTM and CDR2 ANQGSEA. V shed 7 bases and J shed 1 base, with 10 bases lying between them. CDR3 length: 12 amino acids.

Only a few counts were recorded for this clone. The V call is TRBV7-3, the J call TRBJ2-1; D not resolved. The CDR3 has 13 residues. CDR1 SGHTA and CDR2 FQGTGA come from the germline V gene. Trimming pared 5 bases from V and 4 bases from J, leaving 9 bases between. The CDR3 here is CASSLGAYNEQFF. As DNA, the CDR3 is TGTGCCAGCAGCCTAGGAGCTTACAATGAGCAGTTCTTC.

The table lists this clone with a count of one. The chain uses TRBV19 and TRBJ2-1; D remains ambiguous. The CDR3 loop spans 14 amino acids. V was clipped by 10 bases and J by 0 bases, with 13 bases between them. Per the germline V gene, CDR1 is LNHDA and CDR2 is SQIVND (reference sequence). CDR3 region: CATNLGSSYNEQFF. The CDR3 coding sequence is TGTGCCACCAACCTGGGTAGCTCCTACAATGAGCAGTTCTTC.

This clone has just a few counts. The sample holds other DNA sequences that translate to the same CDR3. The chain is built from TRBV11-2 and TRBJ2-1; 8 positions match TRBD2. Germline V gene data show CDR1 as SGHAT and CDR2 as FQNNGV. V dropped 5 bases and J dropped 4; count of bases not matched to a gene: 7. The CDR3 contains 15 residues. The CDR3 DNA sequence: TGTGCCAGCAGCGTCACTAGCGGCTTATACAATGAGCAGTTCTTC. Translated: CASSVTSGLYNEQFF.

Of note for this clone: The junction and the germline gene differ at one end; a read error may be behind it. The chain uses TRBV28 and TRBJ2-7; 10 bases map to TRBD1. The CDR3 spans 13 residues. CDR1 MDHEN and CDR2 SYDVKM come from the germline V gene. The CDR3, as DNA: TGTGCCAGCAGTTTACCTAGACAGGGGGCTTGGCACTTC. Its translation is CASSLPRQGAWHF.

V is TRBV5-4 and J is TRBJ1-5, with D perhaps matching TRBD1 (5 bases). V lost 2 bases to trimming and J lost 7 bases, with 19 bases between them. CDR1 SGHNT and CDR2 YYREEE come from the germline V gene (reference sequence). This CDR3 is built from 16 residues. CDR3 in amino acids: CASSFSSGRGVQPQHF. DNA of the CDR3: TGTGCCAGCAGCTTCTCCTCCGGCAGAGGGGTGCAGCCCCAGCATTTT. Based on the CDR3 plus reference TRBV5-4 and TRBJ1-5, the full variable domain is ETGVTQSPTHLIKTRGQQVTLRCSSQSGHNTVSWYQQALGQGPQFIFQYYREEENGRGNFPPRFSGLQFPNYSSELNVNALELDDSALYLCASSFSSGRGVQPQHFGDGTRLSIL.

This clone was found a few times. The gene calls are TRBV10-2 and TRBJ2-3, with 8 bases matching TRBD2. The junction had 10 bases not matched to a gene; V was cut back by 6 bases and J by 8 bases. Germline V lookup: CDR1 WSHSY, CDR2 SAAADI. There are 14 residues in the CDR3. CDR3 protein: CASRIAGPETTQYF. The CDR3 DNA follows: TGCGCCAGCAGAATAGCGGGACCCGAAACTACGCAGTATTTT.

This clone was observed a few times. This chain uses TRBV11-3 with TRBJ2-7; TRBD1 agrees at 8 bases. Germline CDR1 and CDR2: SGHNT and YENEEA. The CDR3 runs to 12 residues. Germline trimming cut 5 bases from V and 9 bases from J; bases unmatched to any gene: 6. CDR3 DNA: TGTGCCAGCAGCGCCGGGACAGGCGCGCAGTACTTC. Translated, it gives CASSAGTGAQYF.